These 2 T cell receptor beta chains share one sample of origin, sequenced in a study of CD8+ T cells in alopecia areata. RNA, once extracted, was reverse transcribed into cDNA for use as the sequencing template. Assay: immunoSEQ multiplex PCR; the TCRdb copy retains only in-frame clones and omits some. The sample shows hundreds of thousands of clones, 60% of them seen only once. Treatment: oral pan-JAK inhibitor, 5-10 mg twice daily. The sequencing here drew on CD4+ T cells sorted from blood, taken around week 54, from a patient treated with tofacitinib. The receptors derive from a human donor with alopecia areata.

The chain combines TRBV7-8 with TRBJ2-7; TRBD1 aligns across 9 bases. CDR1 is SGHVS, CDR2 FQNEAQ, per germline. The ends lost 3 bases at V and 7 bases at J; junction bases unmatched: 7. The CDR3 is made up of 14 amino acids. The CDR3: CASSLGQGSREQYF. CDR3 in DNA: TGTGCCAGCAGCTTGGGACAGGGTTCTCGGGAGCAGTACTTC. The full variable domain, in which reference TRBV7-8 and TRBJ2-7 provide the parts outside the CDR3, is GAGVSQSPRYKVAKRGQDVALRCDPISGHVSLFWYQQALGQGPEFLTYFQNEAQLDKSGLPSDRFFAERPEGSVSTLKIQRTQQEDSAVYLCASSLGQGSREQYFGPGTRLTVT.

This clone was counted a few times. The chain joins TRBV5-1 to TRBJ2-5, with TRBD2 matching over 7 bases. Germline loops: CDR1 SGHRS, CDR2 YFSETQ. V trimming: 3 bases; J trimming: 1 base; junction bases outside the gene matches: 6. The CDR3 totals 15 residues. The CDR3 nucleotides read TGCGCCAGCAGCTCTCCGGGAGGCCTCCAAGAGACCCAGTACTTC. This gives the protein CASSSPGGLQETQYF.